These 31 T cell receptor beta chains were sequenced from one sample in a study of control samples from healthy donors and cancer patients. This table comes from immunoSEQ multiplex PCR, and its TCRdb copy is limited to in-frame clones, with some not included. The repertoire includes just over 150,000 clones, 70% to 90% of them detected once, and around 12% sits in the top ten. Sequenced material: blood. The receptors were gathered from a man aged 25 to 45 in good health.

The chain recombines TRBV28 with TRBJ2-1, with D possibly being TRBD2 (6 bases). The V gene lost 7 bases and the J gene lost 1 base, with 20 bases spanning the gap. The CDR3 is 17 amino acids. Germline CDR1 reads MDHEN; CDR2 reads SYDVKM. The CDR3 DNA is TGTGCCAGCACCCCCCCCAACGGGGGTGATTCCTACAATGAGCAGTTCTTC. Protein product: CASTPPNGGDSYNEQFF. The variable domain in full, completed from reference TRBV28 and TRBJ2-1, reads DVKVTQSSRYLVKRTGEKVFLECVQDMDHENMFWYRQDPGLGLRLIYFSYDVKMKEKGDIPEGYSVSREKKERFSLILESASTNQTSMYLCASTPPNGGDSYNEQFFGPGTRLTVL.

This clone was detected only once. This chain joins TRBV29-1 and TRBJ2-2; D might be TRBD1 (6 bases). This CDR3 has 14 amino acids. The germline V gene has CDR1 SQVTM and CDR2 ANQGSEA. Trimming stripped 6 bases from V and 0 bases from J, with 11 bases between. CDR3 nucleotide sequence: TGCAGCGTCGTGGACAGCGCGAACACCGGGGAGCTGTTTTTT. This encodes CSVVDSANTGELFF.

The CDR3 DNA follows: TGTGCCAGCAACGGACTAGCGGGCACAGATACGCAGTATTTT. Translating gives CASNGLAGTDTQYF. This sequence joins TRBV7-8 and TRBJ2-3; the match to TRBD2 covers 10 bases. This CDR3 region has 14 residues. V lost 7 bases, J lost 1 base, and 2 bases stayed unmatched. Germline V gene data show CDR1 as SGHVS and CDR2 as FQNEAQ. Based on the CDR3 plus reference TRBV7-8 and TRBJ2-3, the full variable domain is GAGVSQSPRYKVAKRGQDVALRCDPISGHVSLFWYQQALGQGPEFLTYFQNEAQLDKSGLPSDRFFAERPEGSVSTLKIQRTQQEDSAVYLCASNGLAGTDTQYFGPGTRLTVL.

A single count supports this clone. This chain connects TRBV7-2 to TRBJ2-5, with D perhaps TRBD1 (5 bases). Trimming left V 5 bases short and J 2 bases short, with 6 bases between. Germline V lookup: CDR1 SGHTA, CDR2 FQGNSA. The CDR3 spans 12 residues. Written as DNA, the CDR3 is TGTGCCAGCAGCCGACAGCAAGAGACCCAGTACTTC. Amino acid sequence: CASSRQQETQYF.

This clone is a singleton in its sample. The V call is TRBV7-9, the J call TRBJ2-1; D call uncertain. The CDR3 sequence is 16 residues long. V was shortened by 0 bases and J by 8 bases, with 17 bases between the two germline ends. Germline CDR1 is SEHNR and CDR2 is FQNEAQ (reference sequence). The CDR3 coding sequence is TGTGCCAGCAGCTTAGCCGGGCCTGCCGACCGAGATGAGCAGTTCTTC. Translated: CASSLAGPADRDEQFF.

This chain connects TRBV5-1 to TRBJ2-5, with D possibly being TRBD2 (5 bases). V shed 0 bases and J shed 4 bases, with 10 bases lying between them. Germline V CDR1 and CDR2: SGHRS, YFSETQ. This CDR3 has 14 amino acids. CDR3 sequence: CASSLVSGVETQYF. DNA for the CDR3: TGCGCCAGCAGCTTGGTGTCCGGGGTAGAGACCCAGTACTTC. Together with reference TRBV5-1 and TRBJ2-5, the CDR3 gives the full variable domain: KAGVTQTPRYLIKTRGQQVTLSCSPISGHRSVSWYQQTPGQGLQFLFEYFSETQRNKGNFPGRFSGRQFSNSRSEMNVSTLELGDSALYLCASSLVSGVETQYFGPGTRLLVL.

This chain uses TRBV2 with TRBJ1-1; D unclear. The CDR3 loop spans 17 amino acids. The germline CDR1 and CDR2 sequences are SNHLY and FYNNEI. Trimming cost V 2 bases and J 1 base, with 17 bases left between them. The CDR3 nucleotides are TGTGCCAGCAGTGAAACTCGGACTAACCGGGGGAACACTGAAGCTTTCTTT. Protein product: CASSETRTNRGNTEAFF.

The chain recombines TRBV7-3 with TRBJ2-7; 7 nucleotides agree with TRBD2. V was pared by 3 bases and J by 2 bases, with 4 bases of the junction left unmatched. The CDR3 sequence is 14 residues long. Germline CDR1 is SGHTA and CDR2 is FQGTGA. CDR3 nucleotide sequence: TGTGCCAGCAGCTTGGCGGGGGAGCCCTACGAGCAGTACTTC. Translated, it gives CASSLAGEPYEQYF.

This clone was observed a single time. The CDR3: CASSRNEGGADEQFF. Here the CDR3 DNA reads TGTGCCAGCAGCCGGAACGAGGGGGGGGCGGATGAGCAGTTCTTC. The rearrangement links TRBV3-1 (or the pseudogene TRBV3-2) to TRBJ2-1; a weak D match, TRBD2 (7 bases). The CDR3 has 15 amino acids. CDR1 and CDR2 (germline): LGHDT, YNNKEL (reference sequence). V was cut by 4 bases and J by 8 bases, with 18 bases left in between.

This clone was detected only once. The rearrangement uses TRBV14 and TRBJ1-1; D is undetermined. The V and J ends lost 3 bases and 0 bases respectively, with 5 bases between them. The germline gives CDR1 SGHDN, CDR2 FVKESK. CDR3 size: 13 residues. CDR3: CASSQNMNTEAFF. The DNA for the CDR3 is TGTGCCAGCAGCCAGAATATGAACACTGAAGCTTTCTTT.

V gene TRBV25-1 combines with J gene TRBJ2-5; TRBD1 aligns across 8 bases. V dropped 7 bases and J dropped 7; count of bases not matched to a gene: 8. From germline, CDR1 is MGHDK and CDR2 SYGVNS. The CDR3 has 13 amino acids. The CDR3 nucleotides are TGTGCCAGCACCATAGGACAGGGAGGGACCCAGTACTTC. Translated: CASTIGQGGTQYF.

V is TRBV5-1 and J is TRBJ2-5; a possible D gene is TRBD2 (5 bases). The germline V gene encodes CDR1 SGHRS and CDR2 YFSETQ. V lost 4 bases to trimming and J lost 8 bases, with 15 bases between them. This CDR3 contains 13 residues. CDR3 region: CASSLEGSGTQYF. The CDR3 DNA sequence: TGCGCCAGCAGCCTTGAGGGATCGGGAACCCAGTACTTC.

The chain employs TRBV28 and TRBJ2-1, with 11 nucleotides matching TRBD2. The CDR3 is made up of 13 amino acids. Germline CDR1 MDHEN, CDR2 SYDVKM. Germline trimming cut 8 bases from V and 9 bases from J; bases unmatched to any gene: 6. The CDR3 DNA follows: TGTGCCAGCGTGGCTAGCGGGAGGAGTGAGCAGTTCTTC. The encoded protein is CASVASGRSEQFF.

The gene calls are TRBV15 and TRBJ1-1; the D gene is possibly TRBD1 (5 bases). The CDR3 is 13 residues long. Germline CDR1 is LNHNV and CDR2 is YYDKDF (reference sequence). The V and J ends lost 6 bases and 0 bases respectively, with 8 bases between them. For the CDR3, the DNA is TGTGCCACCAGAAAGGGGCTGAACACTGAAGCTTTCTTT. It specifies CATRKGLNTEAFF.

CDR3 residues: CASSQGRGLAGRGGREQFF. Here the CDR3 DNA reads TGCGCCAGCAGCCAAGGGCGAGGGCTAGCGGGGAGGGGAGGGCGTGAGCAGTTCTTC. This chain uses TRBV4-3 with TRBJ2-1; 9 nucleotides align to TRBD2. The CDR3 extends over 19 amino acids. With V trimmed by 1 base and J by 9 bases, 19 bases remained unmatched. CDR1 and CDR2 (germline): LGHNA, YSLEER.

The V gene is TRBV28, the J gene TRBJ2-7; 7 nucleotides match TRBD1. This CDR3 contains 14 residues. The ends lost 4 bases at V and 7 bases at J; junction bases unmatched: 10. The V gene's germline CDR1 is MDHEN and CDR2 SYDVKM. The CDR3 DNA reads as TGTGCCAGCAGTTCGGGACAGCCCGTGGTGGAGCAGTACTTC. Translation: CASSSGQPVVEQYF.

The chain recombines TRBV6-2 or TRBV6-3 with TRBJ1-2; unclear D gene. Germline lookup yields CDR1 MNHEY and CDR2 SVGEGT. V was pared by 5 bases and J by 2 bases, with 12 bases between. The CDR3 is 14 residues long. This chain's CDR3 is CASSHPGINYGYTF. CDR3 in DNA: TGTGCCAGCAGTCATCCCGGGATCAACTATGGCTACACCTTC.

This clone was detected only once. This chain uses TRBV5-5 with TRBJ1-1; 8 bases are a match to TRBD1. Germline trimming cut 3 bases from V and 4 bases from J; bases unmatched to any gene: 2. The CDR3 totals 13 residues. Germline CDR1 and CDR2: SGHKS and YYEKEE (reference sequence). CDR3 amino acids: CASSWDRPTEAFF. The CDR3 nucleotides read TGTGCCAGCAGCTGGGACAGGCCCACTGAAGCTTTCTTT.

The genes are TRBV11-3 and TRBJ1-4; D is unresolved. This CDR3 spans 15 amino acids. Trimming removed 1 base from V and 2 bases from J, with 8 bases in between. Germline V gives CDR1 SGHNT, CDR2 YENEEA. The CDR3 sequence: CASSLGGGTNEKLFF. CDR3 sequence (DNA): TGTGCCAGCAGCTTAGGTGGAGGGACTAATGAAAAACTGTTTTTT.

V gene TRBV5-5 combines with J gene TRBJ1-6; D may be TRBD1 (5 bases). The CDR3 contains 15 residues. Germline lookup yields CDR1 SGHKS and CDR2 YYEKEE (reference sequence). Trimming pared 0 bases from V and 7 bases from J, leaving 11 bases between. The CDR3 protein is CASSLGVRDNSPLHF. The CDR3 DNA follows: TGTGCCAGCAGCTTGGGGGTTAGGGACAATTCACCCCTCCACTTT.

The DNA of the CDR3 is TGTGCCAGCAGTACCGGGACCCAGCATTTT. Translating gives CASSTGTQHF. V is TRBV28 and J is TRBJ1-5; no definite D call. CDR1 and CDR2 from the germline V gene are MDHEN and SYDVKM. Trimming took 5 bases from V and 11 from J, leaving 7 bases between them. The length of the CDR3 is 10 residues. The complete variable domain, with remaining parts taken from reference TRBV28 and TRBJ1-5, reads DVKVTQSSRYLVKRTGEKVFLECVQDMDHENMFWYRQDPGLGLRLIYFSYDVKMKEKGDIPEGYSVSREKKERFSLILESASTNQTSMYLCASSTGTQHFGDGTRLSIL.

The chain carries TRBV7-8 and TRBJ2-7; D might be TRBD1 (5 bases). V dropped 5 bases and J dropped 2 bases, with 13 bases sitting between them. This CDR3 has 14 residues. Germline V gene sequence: CDR1 SGHVS, CDR2 FQNEAQ. CDR3 in amino acids: CASSSGSGPYEQYF. CDR3 in DNA: TGTGCCAGCAGCAGTGGGTCAGGGCCCTACGAGCAGTACTTC.

The genes are TRBV15 and TRBJ2-7; 14 bases match TRBD2. The CDR3 consists of 20 residues. The V and J ends lost 3 bases and 1 base, in that order; junction bases with no gene match: 14. The germline gives CDR1 LNHNV, CDR2 YYDKDF (reference sequence). CDR3 protein: CATSRRTPGTSGGRSYEQYF. CDR3 DNA sequence: TGTGCCACCAGCAGGCGAACTCCCGGGACTAGCGGGGGACGGTCCTACGAGCAGTACTTC.

In its sample, this clone was seen a few times. Within the sample, other DNA sequences also encode this same CDR3. V gene TRBV29-1 combines with J gene TRBJ2-1; D is undetermined. Germline loops: CDR1 SQVTM, CDR2 ANQGSEA. CDR3 length equals 11 residues. V was shortened by 1 base and J by 3 bases, with 1 base between the two germline ends. The CDR3 DNA reads TGCAGCGTTGAAGTCTACAATGAGCAGTTCTTC. Translating it yields CSVEVYNEQFF.

V and J are TRBV3-1 (or the pseudogene TRBV3-2) and TRBJ2-7; D perhaps matches TRBD1 (6 bases). Looked up from germline, CDR1 is LGHDT and CDR2 is YNNKEL (reference sequence). The V end was cut by 3 bases, the J end by 6 bases, with 15 bases between. The length of the CDR3 is 14 residues. The CDR3 sequence is CASSQPSSGVEQYF. The CDR3 DNA follows: TGTGCCAGCAGCCAGCCCAGCTCAGGGGTCGAGCAGTACTTC.

The chain links TRBV21-1 to TRBJ2-1; the table's D call, TRBD2, has no DNA check behind it. TRBV21-1 is designated a pseudogene. The length of the CDR3 is 17 residues. The CDR3 is CASSGGRCSGRQCEQFF. As DNA, the CDR3 is TGTGCCAGCAGCGGGGGCCGCTGTAGCGGGAGACAATGTGAGCAGTTCTTC.

This chain connects TRBV11-3 to TRBJ2-2, with D perhaps assigned TRBD1 or TRBD2 (5 bases each). Per the germline V gene, CDR1 is SGHNT and CDR2 is YENEEA. Trimming cost V 5 bases and J 7 bases, with 11 bases left between them. CDR3 size: 13 residues. This chain's CDR3 is CASSIGDRGELFF. The CDR3 coding sequence is TGTGCCAGCAGCATTGGGGACCGCGGGGAGCTGTTTTTT.

The chain uses TRBV27 and TRBJ2-2, with 16 positions matching TRBD2. Trimming at V came to 7 bases and at J to 3 bases, leaving 8 bases not matched to a gene. Germline V CDR1 and CDR2: MNHEY, SMNVEV (reference sequence). The CDR3 covers 18 residues. The CDR3 protein is CASIPLGLAGGYTGELFF. CDR3 coding DNA: TGTGCCAGCATCCCCTTGGGACTAGCGGGGGGGTACACCGGGGAGCTGTTTTTT.

This chain uses TRBV28 with TRBJ1-5; TRBD1 aligns across 11 bases. Germline V lookup: CDR1 MDHEN, CDR2 SYDVKM. The CDR3 is 19 residues long. Trimming removed 8 bases from V and 2 bases from J; junction bases left unmatched: 17. The CDR3 loop is CASLPGQGAGARGNQPQHF. The CDR3 DNA is TGTGCCAGCCTCCCCGGACAGGGGGCTGGGGCAAGGGGCAATCAGCCCCAGCATTTT.

Only one count was recorded for this clone. This rearrangement joins TRBV5-1 to TRBJ1-1; D perhaps matches TRBD1 (5 bases). The germline V gene has CDR1 SGHRS and CDR2 YFSETQ. The CDR3 is 16 amino acids. V dropped 0 bases and J dropped 0 bases, with 12 bases sitting between them. In nucleotides, the CDR3 is TGCGCCAGCAGCTTGGGTGGGGGGTGGTTGAACACTGAAGCTTTCTTT. It yields the protein CASSLGGGWLNTEAFF. Full variable domain (rest looked up from reference TRBV5-1 and TRBJ1-1): KAGVTQTPRYLIKTRGQQVTLSCSPISGHRSVSWYQQTPGQGLQFLFEYFSETQRNKGNFPGRFSGRQFSNSRSEMNVSTLELGDSALYLCASSLGGGWLNTEAFFGQGTRLTVV.

The chain links TRBV7-8 to TRBJ1-2; 8 nucleotides line up with TRBD1. Unmatched junction bases numbered 8, after V lost 5 bases and J lost 6 bases. This CDR3 spans 14 amino acids. The germline CDR1 and CDR2 sequences are SGHVS and FQNEAQ. The CDR3 sequence is CASSPWTGSDGYTF. The CDR3 DNA reads TGTGCCAGCAGCCCCTGGACAGGGAGCGATGGCTACACCTTC. Filled out from reference TRBV7-8 and TRBJ1-2, the complete variable domain reads GAGVSQSPRYKVAKRGQDVALRCDPISGHVSLFWYQQALGQGPEFLTYFQNEAQLDKSGLPSDRFFAERPEGSVSTLKIQRTQQEDSAVYLCASSPWTGSDGYTFGSGTRLTVV.